The next 28 T cell receptor beta chains were all read from a single sample in a study of T-cell reconstitution after alpha-beta-depleted transplantation in children. Researchers prepared the TCRbeta library using unique molecular identifiers, the study reports. TCRdb passed the PCR reads through MiXCR, listing each CDR3 protein once. The table includes some 200,000 distinct CDR3 sequences, 9.7% detected once. Sequenced material: PBMCs from the stem cell graft donor, taken from the stem cell graft. These receptors were taken from a human donor who donated a stem cell graft to a child with SCID.

This clonotype was recorded many times. The chain recombines TRBV5-1 with TRBJ2-3, with D unclear. CDR3 length: 14 amino acids. Germline loops: CDR1 SGHRS, CDR2 YFSETQ. V lost 0 bases and J lost 0, with 5 bases in between. DNA for the CDR3: TGCGCCAGCAGCTTGGAACAGAGCACAGATACGCAGTATTTT. Amino acids: CASSLEQSTDTQYF.

There are many counts of this clonotype. J is TRBJ2-3 and V is TRBV7-9, with D perhaps given as TRBD1 or TRBD2 (5 bases each). This CDR3 contains 14 residues. Germline V gene lookup returns CDR1 SEHNR and CDR2 FQNEAQ (reference sequence). The germline V and J ends were trimmed by 0 bases and 5 bases, with 9 bases remaining between them. Here the CDR3 DNA reads TGTGCCAGCAGCTTAGCGGGGGTAGGAGATACGCAGTATTTT. Its translation: CASSLAGVGDTQYF.

At least ten counts were recorded for this clonotype. The chain joins TRBV5-5 to TRBJ1-1; tentatively, D is TRBD1 (5 bases). Germline CDR1 SGHKS, CDR2 YYEKEE (reference sequence). The CDR3 is 14 residues long. V dropped 4 bases and J dropped 9 bases, with 19 bases sitting between them. CDR3 in amino acids: CASSLPGQTLKAFF. CDR3 sequence (DNA): TGTGCCAGCAGCCTCCCGGGGCAGACCCTGAAAGCTTTCTTT.

This clonotype has a count of ten or more. The chain is built from TRBV27 and TRBJ2-3; 8 bases fit TRBD1. The V gene's germline CDR1 is MNHEY and CDR2 SMNVEV (reference sequence). V lost 5 bases to trimming and J lost 3 bases; unmatched junction nucleotides: 4. The CDR3 extends over 14 amino acids. The CDR3 DNA follows: TGTGCCAGCAGTCTTCGGACAGGGACAGATACGCAGTATTTT. Amino acids: CASSLRTGTDTQYF.

This clonotype was counted many times. The DNA for the CDR3 is TGCGCCAGCAGCTTGGACGTGGGGGAGACCGGGGAGCTGTTTTTT. It is translated as CASSLDVGETGELFF. V is TRBV5-1 and J is TRBJ2-2; D might be TRBD1 or TRBD2, each matching 5 bases. Trimming took off 0 bases at V and 5 bases at J, with 11 bases between the two ends. CDR3 length: 15 amino acids. Germline CDR1 and CDR2: SGHRS and YFSETQ.

The sample holds many counts of this clonotype. The chain couples TRBV20-1 to TRBJ1-2, with 7 bases matching TRBD1. Germline V gene data show CDR1 as DFQATT and CDR2 as SNEGSKA (reference sequence). This CDR3 has 15 residues. J gave up 1 base and V 3 bases, and 8 bases lay outside the gene matches. Written as DNA, the CDR3 is TGCAGTGCTAGTAGAAGGAGACAGGGTAACTATGGCTACACCTTC. Translating it yields CSASRRRQGNYGYTF.

This clonotype was detected many times. The chain joins TRBV28 to TRBJ2-1; possibly TRBD1 for D (5 bases). V was clipped by 5 bases and J by 8 bases, with 10 bases between them. Per germline, CDR1 MDHEN and CDR2 SYDVKM. The CDR3 runs 12 residues. The CDR3 sequence is CASSETRDEQFF. The CDR3 DNA reads as TGTGCCAGCAGTGAAACCAGGGATGAGCAGTTCTTC.

At least ten counts were recorded for this clonotype. This chain links TRBV5-6 with TRBJ2-3; D not resolved. This CDR3 has 15 amino acids. Trimming removed 4 bases at V and 0 bases at J, with 12 bases between. Per the germline V gene, CDR1 is SGHDT and CDR2 is YYEEEE. The CDR3 sequence: CASSPWKASTDTQYF. CDR3 DNA sequence: TGTGCCAGCAGCCCCTGGAAGGCTAGCACAGATACGCAGTATTTT.

This clonotype was counted ten times or more. This chain joins TRBV5-1 and TRBJ2-2, with 7 positions matching TRBD1. The CDR3 is made up of 14 amino acids. Germline V lookup: CDR1 SGHRS, CDR2 YFSETQ. V lost 5 bases and J lost 2; bases outside the gene matches: 3. The CDR3 spells CASSWTGNTGELFF. CDR3 in DNA: TGCGCCAGCAGTTGGACAGGAAACACCGGGGAGCTGTTTTTT.

This clonotype has at least ten counts. This chain links TRBV19 with TRBJ1-1, with 8 bases aligning to TRBD1. With V trimmed by 3 bases and J by 8 bases, 5 bases remained unmatched. Per the germline V gene, CDR1 is LNHDA and CDR2 is SQIVND (reference sequence). This CDR3 is 13 amino acids long. In nucleotides, the CDR3 is TGTGCCAGTAGTATTCGACAGGGGCTGGAAGCTTTCTTT. Translating it yields CASSIRQGLEAFF.

Points on this clonotype: One base away lies a much larger clone, so this may be a sequencing read error. The chain joins TRBV5-6 to TRBJ1-1; D remains unclear. Looked up from germline, CDR1 is SGHDT and CDR2 is YYEEEE. The CDR3 spans 14 residues. Trimming took off 4 bases at V and 1 base at J, with 11 bases between the two ends. CDR3 coding DNA: TGTGCCAGCAGCAAAAGGCGCTGGAACACTGAAGCTTTCTTT. As protein: CASSKRRWNTEAFF.

This clonotype came up many times. The chain recombines TRBV20-1 with TRBJ1-1, with D possibly matching TRBD1 (6 bases). The V gene lost 6 bases and the J gene lost 1 base, with 15 bases spanning the gap. Germline loops: CDR1 DFQATT, CDR2 SNEGSKA (reference sequence). The CDR3 loop spans 14 amino acids. The CDR3 spells CSANGGRGNTEAFF. DNA of the CDR3: TGCAGTGCGAATGGGGGGCGAGGGAACACTGAAGCTTTCTTT.

The table lists this clonotype with many counts. The chain carries TRBV11-1 and TRBJ2-3; 7 bases line up with TRBD2. J lost 3 bases, V lost 4 bases, and 10 bases had no gene match. CDR1 and CDR2 (germline): SGHAT, FQDESV (reference sequence). The CDR3 runs to 16 residues. Written as DNA, the CDR3 is TGTGCCAGCAGCTCGGAACGGGGGGACGTAACAGATACGCAGTATTTT. As protein: CASSSERGDVTDTQYF. Looking up the rest from reference TRBV11-1 and TRBJ2-3 gives the full variable domain: EAEVAQSPRYKITEKSQAVAFWCDPISGHATLYWYRQILGQGPELLVQFQDESVVDDSQLPKDRFSAERLKGVDSTLKIQPAELGDSAMYLCASSSERGDVTDTQYFGPGTRLTVL.

This clonotype was recorded many times. The rearrangement uses TRBV6-5 and TRBJ2-3, with unresolved D. The CDR3 length is 14 residues. The germline CDR1 and CDR2 sequences are MNHEY and SVGAGI. The V end lost 4 bases, the J end lost 1 base, and 9 bases lay between the germline ends. DNA for the CDR3: TGTGCCAGCAGTTCCCACCGGGGCACAGATACGCAGTATTTT. As protein: CASSSHRGTDTQYF.

This clonotype has at least ten counts. The rearrangement joins TRBV20-1 to TRBJ2-7, with 9 bases lining up with TRBD2. Germline V lookup: CDR1 DFQATT, CDR2 SNEGSKA (reference sequence). V lost 6 bases, J lost 1 base, and 7 bases stayed unmatched. The CDR3 has 14 residues. CDR3 sequence reads: CSALISGGSYEQYF. CDR3 nucleotide sequence: TGCAGTGCGTTGATTAGCGGGGGTTCCTACGAGCAGTACTTC.

Regarding this clonotype: One base away lies a much larger clone, so this may be a sequencing read error. V gene TRBV7-9 combines with J gene TRBJ1-1; D is uncertain. Germline V gives CDR1 SEHNR, CDR2 FQNEAQ (reference sequence). V was pared by 2 bases and J by 1 base, with 14 bases between. The CDR3 loop spans 16 amino acids. The CDR3 loop reads CASSLLGPTANTEAFF. CDR3 sequence (DNA): TGTGCCAGCAGCTTACTCGGTCCGACTGCGAACACTGAAGCTTTCTTT. The full variable domain, completed using reference TRBV7-9 and TRBJ1-1, is DTGVSQNPRHKITKRGQNVTFRCDPISEHNRLYWYRQTLGQGPEFLTYFQNEAQLEKSRLLSDRFSAERPKGSFSTLEIQRTEQGDSAMYLCASSLLGPTANTEAFFGQGTRLTVV.

This clonotype was detected many times. The chain uses TRBV20-1 and TRBJ2-1; 10 bases are shared with TRBD1. The germline V gene encodes CDR1 DFQATT and CDR2 SNEGSKA (reference sequence). The CDR3 is made up of 14 amino acids. Germline trimming cut 6 bases from V and 2 bases from J; bases unmatched to any gene: 4. The CDR3 coding sequence is TGCAGTGCAAGGGACAGGGGTGCCTACAATGAGCAGTTCTTC. Its translation: CSARDRGAYNEQFF.

The chain is built from TRBV7-2 and TRBJ1-5; weak D call: TRBD1 (5 bases). The CDR3 has 14 amino acids. Germline-derived CDR1 and CDR2 are SGHTA and FQGNSA. V was shortened by 1 base and J by 8 bases, with 12 bases between the two germline ends. The CDR3 reads CASSLDAGLKPQHF. CDR3 nucleotide sequence: TGTGCCAGCAGCTTAGACGCAGGGTTGAAGCCCCAGCATTTT.

This clonotype was detected ten times or more. The genes are TRBV20-1 and TRBJ1-1, with D possibly being TRBD1 (5 bases). Germline CDR1 is DFQATT and CDR2 is SNEGSKA (reference sequence). Trimming cost V 3 bases and J 0 bases, with 11 bases left between them. This CDR3 is built from 14 residues. CDR3 sequence reads: CSARDGGMNTEAFF. DNA for the CDR3: TGCAGTGCTAGGGACGGGGGAATGAACACTGAAGCTTTCTTT.

The sample holds many counts of this clonotype. The chain carries TRBV5-5 and TRBJ1-1; D unresolved. The CDR3 has 11 amino acids. The V and J ends lost 6 bases and 5 bases respectively, with 8 bases between them. The V gene's germline CDR1 is SGHKS and CDR2 YYEKEE (reference sequence). CDR3 nucleotides: TGTGCCAGCATCACACTAACTGAAGCTTTCTTT. Protein sequence: CASITLTEAFF.

In this sample, this clonotype turned up a few times. The CDR3 coding sequence is TGTGCCACCAGCAGTAATCACAACACTGAAGCTTTCTTT. It encodes CATSSNHNTEAFF. The chain employs TRBV15 and TRBJ1-1; D not resolved. Germline CDR1 reads LNHNV; CDR2 reads YYDKDF (reference sequence). The ends were cut back, 3 bases at V and 2 bases at J, with 7 bases in the middle. The CDR3 covers 13 residues.

Many counts were recorded for this clonotype. This rearrangement joins TRBV6-5 to TRBJ1-2; no firm D call. V was trimmed by 0 bases and J by 8 bases, leaving 16 bases between them. The CDR3 length is 15 residues. From germline, CDR1 is MNHEY and CDR2 SVGAGI. For the CDR3, the DNA is TGTGCCAGCAGTTACTCGAGGGTCGGCCCGGGGGGCTACACCTTC. Translating gives CASSYSRVGPGGYTF.

Many counts were recorded for this clonotype. This sequence joins TRBV5-1 and TRBJ2-3, with D possibly matching TRBD1 (5 bases). Trimming left V 0 bases short and J 5 bases short, with 7 bases between. This CDR3 region has 13 residues. Germline loops: CDR1 SGHRS, CDR2 YFSETQ. The CDR3, as DNA: TGCGCCAGCAGCTTGGGGGGCCAAGATACGCAGTATTTT. Amino acids: CASSLGGQDTQYF.

This clonotype has at least ten counts. The rearrangement links TRBV6-4 to TRBJ2-2, with 10 bases that match TRBD1. With V trimmed by 5 bases and J by 5 bases, 5 bases remained unmatched. Per germline, CDR1 MRHNA and CDR2 SNTAGT. The CDR3 contains 15 residues. CDR3 region: CASSPGQGETGELFF. The CDR3 DNA is TGTGCCAGCAGTCCCGGACAGGGGGAGACCGGGGAGCTGTTTTTT.

V and J are TRBV6-2 or TRBV6-3 and TRBJ2-3, with D hard to call. Trimming cost V 8 bases and J 4 bases, with 7 bases left between them. Germline lookup yields CDR1 MNHEY and CDR2 SVGEGT. The CDR3 length is 11 residues. The CDR3 region has the DNA TGTGCCAGCTCCATTGCAGATACGCAGTATTTT. It codes for CASSIADTQYF.

This clonotype was seen repeatedly, ten times or more. The chain recombines TRBV5-1 with TRBJ2-2; 10 bases map to TRBD1. The CDR3 has 18 amino acids. V was clipped by 5 bases and J by 6 bases; unmatched bases: 16. Germline V gene lookup returns CDR1 SGHRS and CDR2 YFSETQ. DNA for the CDR3: TGCGCCAGCAGGTTTCGCACGAACGGACAGGGGGTTTCCGGGGAGCTGTTTTTT. Residues: CASRFRTNGQGVSGELFF. The complete variable domain, with remaining parts taken from reference TRBV5-1 and TRBJ2-2, reads KAGVTQTPRYLIKTRGQQVTLSCSPISGHRSVSWYQQTPGQGLQFLFEYFSETQRNKGNFPGRFSGRQFSNSRSEMNVSTLELGDSALYLCASRFRTNGQGVSGELFFGEGSRLTVL.

The table lists this clonotype with many counts. The V call is TRBV20-1, the J call TRBJ2-7, with a possible D match to TRBD1 (6 bases). V lost 6 bases, J lost 0 bases, and 9 bases lay in between. The CDR3 is 12 residues long. Germline CDR1 DFQATT, CDR2 SNEGSKA (reference sequence). The CDR3: CSAKDSSYEQYF. The DNA of the CDR3 is TGCAGTGCCAAGGACAGCTCCTACGAGCAGTACTTC.

This clonotype came up many times. The chain joins TRBV5-6 to TRBJ1-1; D possibly corresponds to TRBD1 (5 bases). The V gene lost 1 base and the J gene lost 6 bases, with 16 bases spanning the gap. Germline-derived CDR1 and CDR2 are SGHDT and YYEEEE. CDR3 length equals 15 residues. The DNA for the CDR3 is TGTGCCAGCAGCTTGTCGGGACTTGTCTCGGCTGAAGCTTTCTTT. Encoded protein: CASSLSGLVSAEAFF.